A selection of T cell receptor beta chains follows, all from one sample in a study of OX40 agonist ivuxolimab in advanced cancers. Produced via immunoSEQ multiplex PCR; TCRdb's table is partial and in-frame only. The table records around 80,000 clones, over 75% of them present only once. The sequencing here drew on CD4+ or CD8+ T cells sorted from blood, taken in a trial of the OX40 agonist ivuxolimab. These receptor sequences come from an adult with an advanced solid tumor such as melanoma, head and neck, liver or kidney cancer. Both conserved end residues are part of each CDR3. D genes are given only for firm matches. For some rows the clone size is stated as once, few or many, or as a class when expanded; others skip it.

clone size	V gene	J gene	D gene	CDR3 protein	CDR3 DNA
-	TRBV27	TRBJ2-1	TRBD2	CASSQYSGRAYNEQFF	TGTGCCAGCAGTCAATATAGCGGGAGGGCTTACAATGAGCAGTTCTTC
-	TRBV11-2	TRBJ1-1	-	CASRKLGNTEAFF	TGTGCCAGCAGGAAATTGGGGAACACTGAAGCTTTCTTT
few	TRBV5-5	TRBJ2-2	-	CASSMGGGVTGELFF	TGTGCCAGCAGCATGGGTGGGGGAGTCACCGGGGAGCTGTTTTTT
-	TRBV7-9	TRBJ1-1	-	CASSLDAGLTEAFF	TGTGCCAGCAGCTTAGACGCGGGGCTCACTGAAGCTTTCTTT
-	TRBV9	TRBJ2-1	TRBD2	CASSVGVGRAINEQFF	TGTGCCAGCAGCGTAGGGGTCGGGAGGGCCATAAATGAGCAGTTCTTC
-	TRBV19	TRBJ1-3	TRBD1	CASIRRGTGGSGNTIYF	TGTGCCAGTATAAGACGGGGGACAGGGGGCTCTGGAAACACCATATATTTT
few	TRBV5-1	TRBJ1-2	-	CASRNRLSSANYGYTF	TGCGCCAGCAGGAACCGACTCTCAAGCGCGAACTATGGCTACACCTTC
-	TRBV11-2	TRBJ1-6	-	CASSPPRPGEYNSPLHF	TGTGCCAGCAGCCCCCCGAGGCCAGGGGAATATAATTCACCCCTCCACTTT
-	TRBV4-2	TRBJ2-1	TRBD2	CASSQENRVGLAALNEQFF	TGTGCCAGCAGCCAAGAAAATAGGGTTGGACTAGCGGCCCTCAATGAGCAGTTCTTC
few	TRBV7-4	TRBJ1-2	-	CASSFLASRPYGYTF	TGTGCCAGCAGCTTCTTGGCATCTCGACCATATGGCTACACCTTC
-	TRBV12-5	TRBJ1-5	-	CASGLTGDYQPQHF	TGTGCTAGTGGTTTGACAGGAGACTATCAGCCCCAGCATTTT
-	TRBV6-1	TRBJ2-7	TRBD1	CATGQGVYEQYF	TGTGCCACGGGACAGGGGGTCTACGAGCAGTACTTC
-	TRBV18	TRBJ1-2	-	CASSPPDVSYGYTF	TGTGCCAGCTCACCACCGGACGTATCCTATGGCTACACCTTC
-	TRBV6-6	TRBJ1-2	-	CASSYSTSEGYTF	TGTGCCAGCAGTTACTCGACCTCCGAGGGCTACACCTTC
-	TRBV11-3	TRBJ2-3	-	CASSLGVGGRSTDTQYF	TGTGCCAGCAGCTTAGGCGTTGGGGGGAGGAGCACAGATACGCAGTATTTT
-	TRBV19	TRBJ2-7	-	CASSPWAVRRDHEQYF	TGTGCCAGTAGTCCCTGGGCCGTGAGAAGGGACCACGAGCAGTACTTC
-	TRBV28	TRBJ2-1	-	CASSMGDGISYNEQFF	TGTGCCAGCAGTATGGGGGACGGGATTTCCTACAATGAGCAGTTCTTC
-	TRBV7-3	TRBJ2-3	-	CASSPGSLTDTQYF	TGTGCCAGCAGCCCGGGGTCCCTCACAGATACGCAGTATTTT
few	TRBV7-9	TRBJ1-2	-	CASTRGGQEANYGYTF	TGTGCCAGCACCCGAGGGGGGCAAGAAGCTAACTATGGCTACACCTTC
-	TRBV5-1	TRBJ1-1	-	CASSVVGGSSNTEAFF	TGCGCCAGCAGCGTCGTGGGAGGGTCGTCGAACACTGAAGCTTTCTTT
-	TRBV6-6	TRBJ2-3	-	CASSGAQRGTDTQYF	TGTGCCAGCAGCGGTGCTCAGCGGGGCACAGATACGCAGTATTTT
-	TRBV30	TRBJ2-7	-	CAWTIRGGQYF	TGTGCCTGGACAATTAGGGGAGGGCAGTACTTC
once	TRBV4-2	TRBJ1-1	-	CASSQVPYTEAFF	TGTGCCAGCAGCCAAGTCCCATACACTGAAGCTTTCTTT
-	TRBV6-5	TRBJ1-6	-	CASSLSGYNSPLHF	TGTGCCAGCAGCCTCTCTGGGTATAATTCACCCCTCCACTTT
-	TRBV14	TRBJ1-2	TRBD1	CASSQDTGGDRGGYTF	TGTGCCAGCAGCCAGGATACAGGGGGCGATCGAGGTGGCTACACCTTC
-	TRBV4-1	TRBJ1-6	-	CASSHPVKGSSPLHF	TGCGCCAGCAGCCATCCCGTCAAGGGTAGTTCACCCCTCCACTTT
-	TRBV4-3	TRBJ1-1	-	CASSQEFGNTEAFF	TGCGCCAGCAGCCAAGAGTTCGGGAACACTGAAGCTTTCTTT
-	TRBV20-1	TRBJ2-3	-	CSGGWDTQYF	TGCAGTGGAGGGTGGGATACGCAGTATTTT